This T cell receptor beta chain was captured in a study of blood T cell repertoires in COVID-19. For the study at large: Sites across the United States, Italy and Spain contributed samples from acute and convalescent COVID-19.

As processed by the authors: Counts of nucleated cells, estimated from reference gene primer amplification, were obtained. Only in-frame clones appear in the TCRdb table, and some are missing; sequencing was by immunoSEQ multiplex PCR. V, J and clone size are taken as reported in that table, and D and trimming were inferred from the DNA itself. The table lists 130,000 to 150,000 clones, 85% of them singletons. This clone was seen once. V was pared by 5 bases and J by 0 bases, with 7 bases between. Germline V CDR1 and CDR2: MNHEY, SVGAGI. The CDR3 totals 13 residues. This sequence originates from a middle-aged woman with active or convalescent COVID-19. Sequences were obtained from peripheral blood. This rearrangement joins TRBV6-5 to TRBJ1-1, with D perhaps TRBD1 (6 bases). As DNA, the CDR3 is TGTGCCAGCAGTACAGGGCTGAACACTGAAGCTTTCTTT. It is translated as CASSTGLNTEAFF.